These 32 T cell receptor beta chains were all obtained from the same sample, sequenced in a study of blood T cell repertoires in COVID-19. Assay used: immunoSEQ multiplex PCR; TCRdb lists only in-frame clones, some missing. The top ten hold around 12% of the sample, which has about 240,000 clones, around 86% seen once. The sequenced material came from peripheral blood. All receptors derive from a woman between 55 and 75 years old with active or convalescent COVID-19.

The chain couples TRBV6-1 to TRBJ1-2; D is uncertain. From germline, CDR1 is MNHNS and CDR2 SASEGT. V was pared by 1 base and J by 7 bases, with 13 bases between. There are 14 residues in the CDR3. CDR3 in amino acids: CASSEVEVLVGYTF. CDR3 nucleotides: TGTGCCAGCAGTGAAGTAGAGGTATTGGTTGGCTACACCTTC.

This clone has only a few counts. The chain has TRBV27 and TRBJ2-2; 10 bases are a match to TRBD1. CDR3 length: 15 amino acids. The germline V gene has CDR1 MNHEY and CDR2 SMNVEV (reference sequence). J lost 4 bases, V lost 4 bases, and 3 bases had no gene match. The DNA of the CDR3 is TGTGCCAGCAGTTCGGGGACAGGGGTCACCGGGGAGCTGTTTTTT. Translating gives CASSSGTGVTGELFF.

The chain is built from TRBV3-1 (or the pseudogene TRBV3-2) and TRBJ2-7, with TRBD2 as a possible D gene (6 bases). Trimming cost V 0 bases and J 1 base, with 10 bases left between them. The CDR3 extends over 15 amino acids. Germline lookup yields CDR1 LGHDT and CDR2 YNNKEL (reference sequence). The CDR3 DNA reads TGTGCCAGCAGCCAAGAACTGGGGAGGTCCTACGAGCAGTACTTC. This codes for CASSQELGRSYEQYF.

The chain recombines TRBV19 with TRBJ2-3; D is possibly TRBD2 (6 bases). The CDR3 loop spans 14 amino acids. CDR1 is LNHDA and CDR2 is SQIVND in the germline V gene (reference sequence). Trimming took 5 bases from V and 4 from J, leaving 13 bases between them. As DNA, the CDR3 is TGTGCCAGTAGTGGAAAGGAGGGCCCAGATACGCAGTATTTT. Amino acids: CASSGKEGPDTQYF.

The genes are TRBV19 and TRBJ1-5; the match to TRBD1 covers 7 bases. The CDR3 extends over 13 amino acids. J was trimmed by 7 bases and V by 5 bases; bases with no gene match: 5. Germline V lookup: CDR1 LNHDA, CDR2 SQIVND (reference sequence). The CDR3 coding sequence is TGTGCCAGTAGTTACAGGGGCACGCAGCCCCAGCATTTT. As protein: CASSYRGTQPQHF.

V is TRBV9 and J is TRBJ2-3, with 7 nucleotides matching TRBD2. Looked up from germline, CDR1 is SGDLS and CDR2 is YYNGEE. The CDR3 covers 15 residues. The ends lost 0 bases at V and 6 bases at J; junction bases unmatched: 7. This CDR3 is CASSVGPGGGDTQYF. CDR3 DNA: TGTGCCAGCAGCGTAGGACCGGGGGGAGGGGATACGCAGTATTTT.

V gene TRBV4-3 combines with J gene TRBJ2-3; no definite D call. This CDR3 is built from 16 residues. V dropped 2 bases and J dropped 0 bases, with 12 bases sitting between them. Germline lookup yields CDR1 LGHNA and CDR2 YSLEER. The CDR3 DNA follows: TGCGCCAGCAGCCAACCCGACTGTACTAGCACAGATACGCAGTATTTT. This sequence encodes CASSQPDCTSTDTQYF.

This chain links TRBV9 with TRBJ1-4; D ambiguous. This CDR3 has 14 amino acids. V was shortened by 4 bases and J by 7 bases, with 14 bases between the two germline ends. The germline CDR1 and CDR2 sequences are SGDLS and YYNGEE. CDR3: CASSPWHIAEKLFF. The CDR3 DNA follows: TGTGCCAGCAGCCCCTGGCACATTGCTGAAAAACTGTTTTTT.

This clone has more than one count but fewer than ten. This chain joins TRBV27 and TRBJ1-2, with 10 nucleotides matching TRBD1. V trimming: 5 bases; J trimming: 2 bases; junction bases outside the gene matches: 5. Germline CDR1 MNHEY, CDR2 SMNVEV (reference sequence). There are 15 residues in the CDR3. CDR3 sequence: CASSPKTGGNYGYTF. The CDR3 region has the DNA TGTGCCAGCAGTCCTAAGACAGGGGGCAACTATGGCTACACCTTC.

This chain links TRBV29-1 with TRBJ1-2; a possible D gene is TRBD1 (6 bases). Germline CDR1 SQVTM, CDR2 ANQGSEA. V was cut by 8 bases and J by 5 bases, with 18 bases left in between. The CDR3 is made up of 13 amino acids. The CDR3 nucleotides read TGCAGCTCTAAGGGGGGGGATAAGTATGGCTACACCTTC. Translating gives CSSKGGDKYGYTF.

The gene calls are TRBV7-9 and TRBJ1-6, with D maybe TRBD1 (5 bases). Per the germline V gene, CDR1 is SEHNR and CDR2 is FQNEAQ (reference sequence). This CDR3 is 14 amino acids long. The V end lost 7 bases, the J end lost 9 bases, and 16 bases lay between the germline ends. The CDR3, as DNA: TGTGCCAGCAACACTGGAGGGGTTGGTTCACCCCTCCACTTT. It codes for CASNTGGVGSPLHF.

The V and J genes are TRBV2 and TRBJ2-5; D possibly corresponds to TRBD2 (7 bases). The ends were cut back, 4 bases at V and 2 bases at J, with 11 bases in the middle. Germline-derived CDR1 and CDR2 are SNHLY and FYNNEI. This CDR3 has 14 residues. The chain's CDR3 is CASSVQGGQETQYF. In DNA form, the CDR3 reads TGTGCCAGCAGTGTACAGGGAGGGCAAGAGACCCAGTACTTC.

This rearrangement joins TRBV18 to TRBJ1-4; D is undetermined. With 2 bases removed from V and 4 bases from J, the gap between germline ends came to 11 bases. Germline loops: CDR1 KGHSH, CDR2 LQKENI. CDR3 length: 15 residues. The CDR3 DNA reads TGTGCCAGCTCACCAGCTTCGGGTGGTAATGAAAAACTGTTTTTT. Translated, it gives CASSPASGGNEKLFF.

The sample holds one count of this clone. The chain employs TRBV7-9 and TRBJ2-7; TRBD2 agrees at 8 bases. Losses at the gene ends were 5 bases for V and 1 base for J; bases not matched to a gene: 4. From germline, CDR1 is SEHNR and CDR2 FQNEAQ (reference sequence). The CDR3 consists of 14 residues. The CDR3 is CASSQSGGSYEQYF. The CDR3 DNA is TGTGCCAGCAGCCAATCGGGGGGGTCCTACGAGCAGTACTTC.

This chain connects TRBV19 to TRBJ2-2; 10 bases fit TRBD2. This CDR3 spans 15 amino acids. The V and J ends lost 3 bases and 7 bases, in that order; junction bases with no gene match: 5. CDR1 and CDR2 (germline): LNHDA, SQIVND (reference sequence). Written as DNA, the CDR3 is TGTGCCAGTAGTATTCCGGGACTAGCGATCGGGGAGCTGTTTTTT. Translating it yields CASSIPGLAIGELFF.

The V gene is TRBV4-3, the J gene TRBJ2-3, with TRBD1 as a possible D gene (5 bases). The germline V gene encodes CDR1 LGHNA and CDR2 YSLEER. V dropped 2 bases and J dropped 2 bases, with 20 bases sitting between them. The CDR3 is 18 amino acids. CDR3 nucleotide sequence: TGCGCCAGCAGCCAATACCCCAGGGCGGCGGCCAACACAGATACGCAGTATTTT. Amino acid sequence: CASSQYPRAAANTDTQYF.

The genes are TRBV27 and TRBJ1-1; TRBD1 matches at 8 bases. Germline V lookup: CDR1 MNHEY, CDR2 SMNVEV (reference sequence). The CDR3 is made up of 12 amino acids. J was trimmed by 3 bases and V by 6 bases; bases with no gene match: 0. The CDR3 loop is CASRTGDTEAFF. CDR3 DNA: TGTGCCAGCAGGACAGGGGACACTGAAGCTTTCTTT.

The gene calls are TRBV5-8 and TRBJ2-5; 11 bases fit TRBD1. In germline, CDR1 is SGHTS, CDR2 YDEGEE. This CDR3 is 16 amino acids long. V was pared by 6 bases and J by 5 bases, with 12 bases of the junction left unmatched. CDR3 sequence: CASTPLGTGGWETQYF. The CDR3 DNA reads as TGTGCCAGCACTCCCCTGGGGACAGGGGGATGGGAGACCCAGTACTTC.

This clone was detected a few times. The chain carries TRBV29-1 and TRBJ1-2; possibly TRBD1 for D (5 bases). Germline V gene data show CDR1 as SQVTM and CDR2 as ANQGSEA. The CDR3 is 13 residues long. With 0 bases removed from V and 3 bases from J, the gap between germline ends came to 8 bases. The CDR3 nucleotides are TGCAGCGTTGAAGACAGGGAGGACTATGGCTACACCTTC. Residues: CSVEDREDYGYTF.

The chain is built from TRBV11-3 and TRBJ2-2; no definite D call. The germline gives CDR1 SGHNT, CDR2 YENEEA. This CDR3 has 13 residues. The germline V and J ends were trimmed by 2 bases and 6 bases, with 7 bases remaining between them. CDR3 amino acids: CASSLTSPGELFF. The CDR3 coding sequence is TGTGCCAGCAGCTTAACATCCCCCGGGGAGCTGTTTTTT.

The chain is built from TRBV4-1 and TRBJ1-5; a weak D match, TRBD1 (6 bases). The CDR3 is 16 residues long. Germline-derived CDR1 and CDR2 are MGHRA and YSYEKL. Deletions cut 0 bases from V and 4 bases from J, with 13 bases between. Here the CDR3 reads CASSQDLGRGNQPQHF. Here the CDR3 DNA reads TGCGCCAGCAGCCAAGATCTTGGTAGGGGGAATCAGCCCCAGCATTTT.

The gene calls are TRBV28 and TRBJ1-1; weak D call: TRBD1 (5 bases). Germline V CDR1 and CDR2: MDHEN, SYDVKM. V was cut by 4 bases and J by 5 bases, with 17 bases left in between. The length of the CDR3 is 15 residues. The CDR3 DNA reads TGTGCCAGCAGTTCTGCATTGGGGGGGAAAACTGAAGCTTTCTTT. Translated: CASSSALGGKTEAFF.

This clone has a single count. The CDR3 nucleotides are TGTGCCAGTAGTATCCTCCAGGGCTTTCAAGAGACCCAGTACTTC. It codes for CASSILQGFQETQYF. The chain recombines TRBV19 with TRBJ2-5; D may be TRBD1 (5 bases). The CDR3 runs 15 residues. Trimming cost V 3 bases and J 2 bases, with 13 bases left between them. From germline, CDR1 is LNHDA and CDR2 SQIVND (reference sequence).

The V call is TRBV5-1, the J call TRBJ1-1; D remains unclear. The CDR3 spans 16 residues. Germline V lookup: CDR1 SGHRS, CDR2 YFSETQ. V lost 0 bases and J lost 0, with 12 bases in between. DNA of the CDR3: TGCGCCAGCAGCTTGGACAGCCCCGTCTTGAACACTGAAGCTTTCTTT. The encoded protein is CASSLDSPVLNTEAFF.

This clone occurred once. The chain couples TRBV6-2 or TRBV6-3 to TRBJ2-1; no reliable D call. The CDR3 runs to 14 residues. Germline V gene sequence: CDR1 MNHEY, CDR2 SVGEGT. Trimming took off 6 bases at V and 5 bases at J, with 14 bases between the two ends. CDR3 loop: CASSRDSANNEQFF. The CDR3, as DNA: TGTGCCAGCAGCCGTGACTCCGCCAACAATGAGCAGTTCTTC.

This clone was counted a few times. The chain employs TRBV7-6 and TRBJ2-1; D may be TRBD1 (6 bases). The CDR3 contains 15 residues. Germline V gives CDR1 SGHVS, CDR2 FNYEAQ. The ends were cut back, 5 bases at V and 0 bases at J, with 11 bases in the middle. CDR3: CASSQGGSSYNEQFF. The CDR3 DNA reads TGTGCCAGCAGCCAAGGGGGTAGCTCCTACAATGAGCAGTTCTTC.

The genes are TRBV5-6 and TRBJ1-3; TRBD1 matches 11 bases. The germline V gene encodes CDR1 SGHDT and CDR2 YYEEEE. V lost 4 bases to trimming and J lost 3 bases; unmatched junction nucleotides: 12. This CDR3 spans 18 amino acids. DNA of the CDR3: TGTGCCAGCAGCCTCGGACAGGGGGCGGTAAGGGATGGAAACACCATATATTTT. Translated: CASSLGQGAVRDGNTIYF.

The CDR3 protein is CASSPGAGSPLHF. As DNA, the CDR3 is TGTGCCAGCAGCCCCGGCGCGGGATCACCCCTCCACTTT. This rearrangement joins TRBV6-5 to TRBJ1-6; D is undetermined. V lost 6 bases and J lost 10, with 13 bases in between. There are 13 residues in the CDR3. CDR1 is MNHEY and CDR2 is SVGAGI in the germline V gene.

The gene calls are TRBV18 and TRBJ1-4; 7 bases map to TRBD1. The germline gives CDR1 KGHSH, CDR2 LQKENI. The CDR3 runs to 14 residues. Trimming cost V 6 bases and J 7 bases; bases outside gene matches: 8. This CDR3 reads CASSPTGVGEKLFF. CDR3 coding DNA: TGTGCCAGCTCGCCTACAGGGGTTGGTGAAAAACTGTTTTTT. The full variable domain, in which reference TRBV18 and TRBJ1-4 provide the parts outside the CDR3, is NAGVMQNPRHLVRRRGQEARLRCSPMKGHSHVYWYRQLPEEGLKFMVYLQKENIIDESGMPKERFSAEFPKEGPSILRIQQVVRGDSAAYFCASSPTGVGEKLFFGSGTQLSVL.

The chain combines TRBV11-2 with TRBJ2-5; 10 nucleotides match TRBD1. This CDR3 spans 17 amino acids. The germline V gene has CDR1 SGHAT and CDR2 FQNNGV. Germline trimming cut 4 bases from V and 4 bases from J; bases unmatched to any gene: 12. As DNA, the CDR3 is TGTGCCAGCAGCTCCGTGACAGGGGGCTATGTTGGAGAGACCCAGTACTTC. Translated: CASSSVTGGYVGETQYF.

The genes are TRBV19 and TRBJ1-6; 7 positions match TRBD1. The CDR3 extends over 14 amino acids. The V gene's germline CDR1 is LNHDA and CDR2 SQIVND (reference sequence). Germline trimming cut 8 bases from V and 5 bases from J; bases unmatched to any gene: 6. The CDR3 bases are TGTGCCAGTCGAAACAGGGGAAATAATTCACCCCTCCACTTT. Its translation is CASRNRGNNSPLHF.

The chain has TRBV27 and TRBJ1-2; TRBD1 is a possible D gene (6 bases). The germline V gene encodes CDR1 MNHEY and CDR2 SMNVEV (reference sequence). The CDR3 loop spans 15 amino acids. Trimming pared 0 bases from V and 6 bases from J, leaving 14 bases between. DNA of the CDR3: TGTGCCAGCAGTTTATCGATGTCCAGGGACAATGGCTACACCTTC. This encodes CASSLSMSRDNGYTF.